This TCR beta chain was sequenced for a study of blood T cell repertoires in COVID-19. Only in-frame clones appear in the TCRdb table, and some are missing; sequencing was by immunoSEQ multiplex PCR. This table has fewer than 200,000 clones, over 80% appearing once. CDR3 length equals 17 residues. CDR1 MGHRA and CDR2 YSYEKL come from the germline V gene. Trimming stripped 0 bases from V and 0 bases from J, with 9 bases between. The sequence derives from a woman aged 55-75 years with COVID-19, enrolled during active disease. This sequence joins TRBV4-1 and TRBJ1-6, with D unclear. Sequencing input: peripheral blood. CDR3 DNA: TGCGCCAGCAGCCAAGATCCGGGAAGCTCCTATAATTCACCCCTCCACTTT. Protein: CASSQDPGSSYNSPLHF.